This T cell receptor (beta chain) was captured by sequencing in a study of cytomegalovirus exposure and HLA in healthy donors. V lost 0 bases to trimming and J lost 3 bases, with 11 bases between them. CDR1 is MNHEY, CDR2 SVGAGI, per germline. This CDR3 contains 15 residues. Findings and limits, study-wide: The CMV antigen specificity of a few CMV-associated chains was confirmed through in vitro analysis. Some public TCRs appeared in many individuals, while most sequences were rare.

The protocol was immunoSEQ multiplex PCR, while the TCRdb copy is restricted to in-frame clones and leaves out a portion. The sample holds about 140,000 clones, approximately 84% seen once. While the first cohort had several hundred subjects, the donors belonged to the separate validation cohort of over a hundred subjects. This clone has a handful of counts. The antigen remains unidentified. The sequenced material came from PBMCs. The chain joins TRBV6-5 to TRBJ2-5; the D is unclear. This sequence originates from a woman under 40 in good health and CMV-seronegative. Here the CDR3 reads CASSYSWSQKETQYF. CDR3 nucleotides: TGTGCCAGCAGTTACTCATGGTCGCAGAAAGAGACCCAGTACTTC.